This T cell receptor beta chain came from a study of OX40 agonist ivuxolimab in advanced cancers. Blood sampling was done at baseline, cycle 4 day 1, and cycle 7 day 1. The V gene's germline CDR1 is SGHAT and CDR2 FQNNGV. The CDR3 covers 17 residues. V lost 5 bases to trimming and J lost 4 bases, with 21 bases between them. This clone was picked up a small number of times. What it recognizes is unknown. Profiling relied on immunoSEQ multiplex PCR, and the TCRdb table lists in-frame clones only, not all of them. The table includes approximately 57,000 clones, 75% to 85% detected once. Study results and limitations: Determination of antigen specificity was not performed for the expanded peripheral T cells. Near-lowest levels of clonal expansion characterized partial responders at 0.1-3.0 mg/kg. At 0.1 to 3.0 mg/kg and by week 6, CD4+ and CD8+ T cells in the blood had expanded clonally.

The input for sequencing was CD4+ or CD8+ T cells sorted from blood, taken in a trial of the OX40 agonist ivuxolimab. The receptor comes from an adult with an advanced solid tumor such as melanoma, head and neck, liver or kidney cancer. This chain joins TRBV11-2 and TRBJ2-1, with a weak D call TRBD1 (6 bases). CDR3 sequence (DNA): TGTGCCAGCAGCGTCCTCGGCCCCGGGACACTATACAATGAGCAGTTCTTC. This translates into CASSVLGPGTLYNEQFF.